These 23 T cell receptor beta chains share one sample of origin, sequenced in a study of cytomegalovirus exposure and HLA in healthy donors. The protocol was immunoSEQ multiplex PCR, while the TCRdb copy is restricted to in-frame clones and leaves out a portion. This table holds 180,000 or so clones, roughly 89% found once. The sample consisted of PBMCs. These receptor sequences come from a woman aged 25-40 years in good health and CMV-seronegative.

The chain has TRBV5-6 and TRBJ2-7; TRBD2 matches 7 bases. CDR3 length equals 16 residues. V was clipped by 4 bases and J by 3 bases; unmatched bases: 13. Germline V gives CDR1 SGHDT, CDR2 YYEEEE. The DNA of the CDR3 is TGTGCCAGCAGCCAGACCGTGGGGGGGGAGGACTACGAGCAGTACTTC. Residues: CASSQTVGGEDYEQYF. The complete variable domain, with remaining parts taken from reference TRBV5-6 and TRBJ2-7, reads DAGVTQSPTHLIKTRGQQVTLRCSPKSGHDTVSWYQQALGQGPQFIFQYYEEEERQRGNFPDRFSGHQFPNYSSELNVNALLLGDSALYLCASSQTVGGEDYEQYFGPGTRLTVT.

The CDR3 DNA is TGTGCCAGCAGTCAGGGGAGTAACTATGGCTACACCTTC. It codes for CASSQGSNYGYTF. The chain is built from TRBV6-5 and TRBJ1-2; a weak D match, TRBD1 (6 bases). Trimming cost V 5 bases and J 1 base, with 8 bases left between them. There are 13 residues in the CDR3. Germline CDR1 reads MNHEY; CDR2 reads SVGAGI.

The chain employs TRBV15 and TRBJ1-6, with 10 bases that match TRBD1. The CDR3 has 18 residues. Germline CDR1 LNHNV, CDR2 YYDKDF (reference sequence). The junction had 12 bases not matched to a gene; V was cut back by 1 base and J by 9 bases. For the CDR3, the DNA is TGTGCCACCAGCAGAGTGGGAGGGGACAGGGGTAGGAGTTCACCCCTCCACTTT. Its translation is CATSRVGGDRGRSSPLHF.

This clone was seen at least ten times. The chain is built from TRBV4-1 and TRBJ1-6; no reliable D call. This CDR3 spans 15 amino acids. V shed 1 base and J shed 5 bases, with 9 bases lying between them. In germline, CDR1 is MGHRA, CDR2 YSYEKL. The CDR3 DNA reads TGCGCCAGCAGCCAAGGTCTGGAGAATAATTCACCCCTCCACTTT. Protein: CASSQGLENNSPLHF.

The J gene is TRBJ2-7, the V gene TRBV11-1; 9 bases map to TRBD1. CDR1 is SGHAT, CDR2 FQDESV, per germline (reference sequence). The CDR3 runs to 15 residues. The ends lost 6 bases at V and 2 bases at J; junction bases unmatched: 8. Written as DNA, the CDR3 is TGTGCCAGCAGGGCCTCCGGGACAGGGCCCTACGAGCAGTACTTC. This encodes CASRASGTGPYEQYF.

The J gene is TRBJ2-2, the V gene TRBV6-1; D unclear. The CDR3 spans 14 residues. Germline V gives CDR1 MNHNS, CDR2 SASEGT. V dropped 5 bases and J dropped 0 bases, with 7 bases sitting between them. This CDR3 is CASSPIANTGELFF. CDR3 coding DNA: TGTGCCAGCAGTCCTATTGCGAACACCGGGGAGCTGTTTTTT.

This chain connects TRBV6-1 to TRBJ2-7; D perhaps matches TRBD2 (6 bases). Germline CDR1 and CDR2: MNHNS and SASEGT. Trimming took 6 bases from V and 0 from J, leaving 12 bases between them. This CDR3 has 14 residues. The CDR3 spells CASRGLLSSYEQYF. The CDR3 nucleotides read TGTGCCAGCAGGGGACTGTTGAGCTCCTACGAGCAGTACTTC.

The CDR3: CASRGPNSNYGYTF. CDR3 DNA: TGTGCCAGCAGGGGCCCCAACTCTAACTATGGCTACACCTTC. The V gene is TRBV6-1, the J gene TRBJ1-2; D not certain. The V end was cut by 6 bases, the J end by 0 bases, with 11 bases between. The CDR3 totals 14 residues. Germline assignment: CDR1 MNHNS and CDR2 SASEGT.

The sample holds one count of this clone. The chain combines TRBV6-1 with TRBJ2-1; 9 bases agree with TRBD2. J was trimmed by 2 bases and V by 3 bases; bases with no gene match: 5. Germline lookup yields CDR1 MNHNS and CDR2 SASEGT. The CDR3 covers 16 residues. The CDR3 is CASSEWLAGTYNEQFF. CDR3 nucleotide sequence: TGTGCCAGCAGTGAGTGGCTAGCGGGGACCTACAATGAGCAGTTCTTC.

J is TRBJ1-5 and V is TRBV19; TRBD1 is a possible D gene (6 bases). The CDR3 covers 17 residues. The germline V and J ends were trimmed by 4 bases and 0 bases, with 16 bases remaining between them. Germline V CDR1 and CDR2: LNHDA, SQIVND (reference sequence). CDR3 region: CASSTAQGIHSNQPQHF. In DNA, the CDR3 is TGTGCCAGTAGTACGGCACAGGGAATCCATAGCAATCAGCCCCAGCATTTT.

The chain couples TRBV2 to TRBJ2-3; unclear D gene. V dropped 2 bases and J dropped 0 bases, with 9 bases sitting between them. From germline, CDR1 is SNHLY and CDR2 FYNNEI. This CDR3 region has 15 residues. The CDR3 DNA is TGTGCCAGCAGTGAATGGAGTACTAGCACAGATACGCAGTATTTT. Amino acids: CASSEWSTSTDTQYF.

The chain couples TRBV18 to TRBJ1-2; D is perhaps TRBD1 (6 bases). This CDR3 is 15 amino acids long. Germline CDR1 is KGHSH and CDR2 is LQKENI. V lost 3 bases and J lost 1, with 12 bases in between. The CDR3 DNA follows: TGTGCCAGCTCACCTACAGGGAATTATAACTATGGCTACACCTTC. Protein: CASSPTGNYNYGYTF.

This chain uses TRBV7-9 with TRBJ2-3, with a weak D call TRBD1 (5 bases). CDR1 is SEHNR and CDR2 is FQNEAQ in the germline V gene (reference sequence). The CDR3 totals 15 residues. Between the trimmed V and J ends, which lost 3 bases and 2 bases, there was a span of 12 bases. Here the CDR3 reads CASSFPQGYTDTQYF. CDR3 bases: TGTGCCAGCAGCTTCCCCCAGGGTTACACAGATACGCAGTATTTT.

The chain links TRBV7-9 to TRBJ2-3; D is undetermined. The CDR3 has 16 residues. V was cut by 3 bases and J by 0 bases, with 13 bases left in between. Looked up from germline, CDR1 is SEHNR and CDR2 is FQNEAQ (reference sequence). CDR3 bases: TGTGCCAGCAGCTTCCACCCCACCCGGAGCACAGATACGCAGTATTTT. It specifies CASSFHPTRSTDTQYF.

The rearrangement links TRBV18 to TRBJ2-7, with 8 bases that match TRBD2. Per germline, CDR1 KGHSH and CDR2 LQKENI. The CDR3 extends over 15 amino acids. Trimming removed 2 bases from V and 3 bases from J; junction bases left unmatched: 6. The CDR3 reads CASSPSGRGGYEQYF. The CDR3 nucleotides read TGTGCCAGCTCACCATCTGGACGGGGGGGCTACGAGCAGTACTTC.

The rearrangement uses TRBV13 and TRBJ1-1, with 10 bases lining up with TRBD1. Looked up from germline, CDR1 is PRHDT and CDR2 is FYEKMQ (reference sequence). There are 15 residues in the CDR3. The J segment lost 5 bases and the V segment lost 4 bases, leaving 7 bases of the junction unmatched. In nucleotides, the CDR3 is TGTGCCAGCAGCTCCCGGGACAGGGGACGGACTGAAGCTTTCTTT. Translation: CASSSRDRGRTEAFF.

This chain links TRBV29-1 with TRBJ1-1, with D uncertain. The germline V and J ends were trimmed by 6 bases and 0 bases, with 8 bases remaining between them. The CDR3 runs to 12 residues. The V gene's germline CDR1 is SQVTM and CDR2 ANQGSEA. The CDR3 nucleotides are TGCAGCGTCGACAAGATGAACACTGAAGCTTTCTTT. This gives the protein CSVDKMNTEAFF.

The V and J genes are TRBV30 and TRBJ1-5; D unclear. Trimming shortened V by 5 bases and J by 7 bases, and 12 bases separated the two germline ends. From germline, CDR1 is GTSNPN and CDR2 SVGIG (reference sequence). The CDR3 extends over 12 amino acids. For the CDR3, the DNA is TGTGCCTGGGGGCTCAAGAACCAGCCCCAGCATTTT. Amino acids: CAWGLKNQPQHF. Combining the CDR3 with reference TRBV30 and TRBJ1-5 gives the whole variable domain SQTIHQWPATLVQPVGSPLSLECTVEGTSNPNLYWYRQAAGRGLQLLFYSVGIGQISSEVPQNLSASRPQDRQFILSSKKLLLSDSGFYLCAWGLKNQPQHFGDGTRLSIL.

The V and J genes are TRBV7-2 and TRBJ2-7, with 8 nucleotides matching TRBD1. The J segment lost 0 bases and the V segment lost 5 bases, leaving 6 bases of the junction unmatched. Germline CDR1 and CDR2: SGHTA and FQGNSA. The CDR3 runs to 15 residues. The CDR3 DNA is TGTGCCAGCAGCGCCGGACAGGGTCTCTCCTACGAGCAGTACTTC. Translating gives CASSAGQGLSYEQYF.

This chain joins TRBV30 and TRBJ2-3, with D hard to call. Germline CDR1 reads GTSNPN; CDR2 reads SVGIG (reference sequence). The CDR3 extends over 12 amino acids. V lost 1 base, J lost 4 bases, and 6 bases lay in between. This chain's CDR3 is CAWSGSSDTQYF. In nucleotides, the CDR3 is TGTGCCTGGAGTGGGAGTTCAGATACGCAGTATTTT. Supplemented by reference TRBV30 and TRBJ2-3, the full variable domain reads SQTIHQWPATLVQPVGSPLSLECTVEGTSNPNLYWYRQAAGRGLQLLFYSVGIGQISSEVPQNLSASRPQDRQFILSSKKLLLSDSGFYLCAWSGSSDTQYFGPGTRLTVL.

Only one count was recorded for this clone. This chain uses TRBV5-1 with TRBJ2-7; 8 bases map to TRBD1. V shed 3 bases, J shed 3 bases, and the junction held 5 bases outside the gene matches. Germline CDR1 SGHRS, CDR2 YFSETQ. CDR3 length equals 14 residues. The CDR3 nucleotides read TGCGCCAGCAGCTCCGGGACAGGACTCTACGAGCAGTACTTC. Its protein is CASSSGTGLYEQYF.

This clone occurred a few times. This same CDR3 is encoded by further DNA sequences in the sample. This chain connects TRBV2 to TRBJ2-7; D may be TRBD1 (5 bases). Germline V gives CDR1 SNHLY, CDR2 FYNNEI. V gave up 4 bases and J gave up 2 bases, with 12 bases separating them. This CDR3 has 14 residues. The CDR3 protein is CASSAGSLAYEQYF. For the CDR3, the DNA is TGTGCCAGCAGTGCAGGGTCCCTTGCCTACGAGCAGTACTTC.

J is TRBJ2-5 and V is TRBV21-1; the D call of TRBD1 is as the table states it, not checked on the DNA. TRBV21-1 is deemed a pseudogene. The CDR3 consists of 15 residues. This CDR3 is CASSKGGHWEETQYF. The CDR3, as DNA: TGTGCCAGCAGCAAAGGGGGACACTGGGAAGAGACCCAGTACTTC.